This T cell receptor beta chain originates from a study of glioma-infiltrating T cells after dendritic cell vaccination. TCRdb's table, derived via immunoSEQ multiplex PCR, lists solely in-frame clones and lacks some. The sample lists about 92,000 clones, 85% to 90% occurring once. Isocitrate dehydrogenase mutation was absent in all glioblastoma patients. V dropped 2 bases and J dropped 4; count of bases not matched to a gene: 8. CDR1 and CDR2 from the germline V gene are ENHRY and SYGVKD. The CDR3 has 16 residues. The source material was blood, sampled before dendritic cell vaccination. This TCR came from a human donor with glioblastoma. The chain couples TRBV10-3 to TRBJ1-5; TRBD1 matches 7 bases. The CDR3 coding sequence is TGTGCCATCAGTGAGGACAGGGAAGGGAAAAATCAGCCCCAGCATTTT. It is translated as CAISEDREGKNQPQHF.